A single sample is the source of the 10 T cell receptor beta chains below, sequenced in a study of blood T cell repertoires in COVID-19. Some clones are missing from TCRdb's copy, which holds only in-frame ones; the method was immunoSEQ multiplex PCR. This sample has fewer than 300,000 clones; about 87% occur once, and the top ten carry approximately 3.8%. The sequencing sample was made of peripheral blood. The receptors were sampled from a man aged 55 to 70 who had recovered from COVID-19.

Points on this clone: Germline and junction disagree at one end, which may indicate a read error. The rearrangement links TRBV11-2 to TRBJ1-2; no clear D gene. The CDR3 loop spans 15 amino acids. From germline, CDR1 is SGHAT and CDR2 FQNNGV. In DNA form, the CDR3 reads TGTGCCAGCAGCTTAGGAGGGAGGGCTAACTATGGCAACACCTTC. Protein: CASSLGGRANYGNTF.

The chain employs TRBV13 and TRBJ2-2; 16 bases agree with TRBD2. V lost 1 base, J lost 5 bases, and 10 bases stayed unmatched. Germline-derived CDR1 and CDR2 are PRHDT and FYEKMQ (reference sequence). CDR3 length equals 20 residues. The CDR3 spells CASSLEAPGTSGGATGELFF. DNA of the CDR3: TGTGCCAGCAGCTTAGAAGCACCCGGGACTAGCGGGGGGGCAACCGGGGAGCTGTTTTTT. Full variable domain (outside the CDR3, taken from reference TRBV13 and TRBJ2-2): AAGVIQSPRHLIKEKRETATLKCYPIPRHDTVYWYQQGPGQDPQFLISFYEKMQSDKGSIPDRFSAQQFSDYHSELNMSSLELGDSALYFCASSLEAPGTSGGATGELFFGEGSRLTVL.

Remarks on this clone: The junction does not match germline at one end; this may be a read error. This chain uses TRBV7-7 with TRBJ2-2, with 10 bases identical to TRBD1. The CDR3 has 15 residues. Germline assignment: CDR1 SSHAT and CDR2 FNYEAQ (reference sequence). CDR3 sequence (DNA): TGTGCTAGCAGCCCTTGGACAGGGGGCACCGGGGAGCTGTTTTTT. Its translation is CASSPWTGGTGELFF.

In nucleotides, the CDR3 is TGTGCCAGCAGCTCTGCAGATACGCAGTATTTT. This gives the protein CASSSADTQYF. V and J are TRBV11-2 and TRBJ2-3; D gene uncertain. Trimming took 4 bases from V and 4 from J, leaving 3 bases between them. The CDR3 extends over 11 amino acids. In germline, CDR1 is SGHAT, CDR2 FQNNGV. The full variable domain, its missing parts supplied by reference TRBV11-2 and TRBJ2-3, is EAGVAQSPRYKIIEKRQSVAFWCNPISGHATLYWYQQILGQGPKLLIQFQNNGVVDDSQLPKDRFSAERLKGVDSTLKIQPAKLEDSAVYLCASSSADTQYFGPGTRLTVL.

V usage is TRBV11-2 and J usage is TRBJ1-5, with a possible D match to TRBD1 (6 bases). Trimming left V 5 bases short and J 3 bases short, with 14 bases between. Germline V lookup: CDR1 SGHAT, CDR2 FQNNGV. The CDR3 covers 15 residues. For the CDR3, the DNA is TGTGCCAGCAGCCCTGGTGGGACATTCAATCAGCCCCAGCATTTT. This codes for CASSPGGTFNQPQHF.

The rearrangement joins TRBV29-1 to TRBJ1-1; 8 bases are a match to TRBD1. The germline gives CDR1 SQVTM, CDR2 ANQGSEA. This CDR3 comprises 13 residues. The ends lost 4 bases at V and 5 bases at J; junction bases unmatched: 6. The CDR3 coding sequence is TGCAGCGTTGTAGCCAGGGGGCTTACTGAAGCTTTCTTT. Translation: CSVVARGLTEAFF.

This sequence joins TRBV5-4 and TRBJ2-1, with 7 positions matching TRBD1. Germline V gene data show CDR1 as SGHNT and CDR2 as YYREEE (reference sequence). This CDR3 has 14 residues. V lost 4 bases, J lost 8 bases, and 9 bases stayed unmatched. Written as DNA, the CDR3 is TGTGCCAGCAGCCCGGACAGGAGCGCTTATGAGCAGTTCTTC. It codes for CASSPDRSAYEQFF.

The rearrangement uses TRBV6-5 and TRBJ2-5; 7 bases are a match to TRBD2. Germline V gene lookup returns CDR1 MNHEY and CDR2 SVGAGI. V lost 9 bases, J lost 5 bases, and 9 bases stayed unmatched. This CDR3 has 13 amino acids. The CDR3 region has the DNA TGTGCCAGTTCAAGGGGAGGGAGGGAGACCCAGTACTTC. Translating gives CASSRGGRETQYF.

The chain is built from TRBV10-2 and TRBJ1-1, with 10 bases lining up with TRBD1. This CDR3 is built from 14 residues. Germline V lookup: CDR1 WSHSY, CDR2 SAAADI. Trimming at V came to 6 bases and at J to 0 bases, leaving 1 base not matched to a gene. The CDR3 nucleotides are TGCGCCAGCAGGGGACAGGGGTTGAACACTGAAGCTTTCTTT. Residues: CASRGQGLNTEAFF.

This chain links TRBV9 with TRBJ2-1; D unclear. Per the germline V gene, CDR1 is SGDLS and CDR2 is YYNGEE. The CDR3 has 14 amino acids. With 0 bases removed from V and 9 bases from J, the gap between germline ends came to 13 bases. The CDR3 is CASSVDSYIPEQFF. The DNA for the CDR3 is TGTGCCAGCAGCGTAGACAGCTACATCCCTGAGCAGTTCTTC.